The 25 T cell receptor beta chains below come from one sample, sequenced in a study of OX40 agonist ivuxolimab in advanced cancers. Repertoires were generated with immunoSEQ multiplex PCR, while TCRdb's copy carries only in-frame clones and drops some. Counted here are about 90,000 clones, roughly 88% occurring once; the ten biggest clones make up 0.33%. Sequences were derived from CD4+ or CD8+ T cells sorted from blood, sampled in a trial of the OX40 agonist ivuxolimab. Receptors were obtained from an adult with an advanced solid tumor such as melanoma, head and neck, liver or kidney cancer.

J is TRBJ1-3 and V is TRBV28; D is possibly TRBD1 (6 bases). This CDR3 has 14 residues. V gave up 2 bases and J gave up 3 bases, with 8 bases separating them. CDR1 is MDHEN, CDR2 SYDVKM, per germline. CDR3 sequence: CASSLRTVGNTIYF. The CDR3 DNA follows: TGTGCCAGCAGTTTAAGGACAGTTGGAAACACCATATATTTT.

The rearrangement joins TRBV5-5 to TRBJ2-1; D may be TRBD1 (6 bases). The CDR3 length is 14 residues. Per germline, CDR1 SGHKS and CDR2 YYEKEE (reference sequence). V lost 2 bases to trimming and J lost 5 bases, with 11 bases between them. This chain's CDR3 is CASSLNRAHNEQFF. DNA for the CDR3: TGTGCCAGCAGCTTAAACAGGGCCCACAATGAGCAGTTCTTC.

This chain connects TRBV6-6 to TRBJ2-1; possible D gene TRBD2, 5 bases. Germline V gene data show CDR1 as MNHNY and CDR2 as SVGAGI (reference sequence). V lost 7 bases, J lost 7 bases, and 14 bases lay in between. This CDR3 is built from 13 residues. The DNA for the CDR3 is TGTGCCAGCACTGAGGGAGTAGTTAATGAGCAGTTCTTC. It encodes CASTEGVVNEQFF.

CDR3 region: CASRPGTYSYEQYF. For the CDR3, the DNA is TGTGCCAGCAGGCCCGGGACGTACTCCTACGAGCAGTACTTC. V gene TRBV6-1 combines with J gene TRBJ2-7, with D possibly being TRBD1 or TRBD2 (5 bases each). This CDR3 spans 14 amino acids. CDR1 MNHNS and CDR2 SASEGT come from the germline V gene. V gave up 6 bases and J gave up 0 bases, with 12 bases separating them.

This clone was detected a few times. The rearrangement uses TRBV2 and TRBJ1-1; D is uncertain. V was clipped by 8 bases and J by 1 base, with 14 bases between them. The CDR3 is made up of 14 amino acids. CDR1 is SNHLY, CDR2 FYNNEI, per germline. The DNA of the CDR3 is TGTGCCAGCGAGCGTCTGGCGGGGAACACTGAAGCTTTCTTT. It yields the protein CASERLAGNTEAFF.

V gene TRBV6-1 combines with J gene TRBJ1-1, with D hard to call. Germline V gene sequence: CDR1 MNHNS, CDR2 SASEGT. The CDR3 has 12 amino acids. Trimming left V 6 bases short and J 0 bases short, with 5 bases between. The DNA for the CDR3 is TGTGCCAGCAGGAGCATGAACACTGAAGCTTTCTTT. Residues: CASRSMNTEAFF.

The genes are TRBV30 and TRBJ1-1, with D possibly TRBD1 on 6 matching bases. Germline assignment: CDR1 GTSNPN and CDR2 SVGIG (reference sequence). The CDR3 runs to 15 residues. The V end was cut by 8 bases, the J end by 5 bases, with 24 bases between. The DNA for the CDR3 is TGTGCCCCCATGGGGGCGGCCCGTTGGGGGACTGAAGCTTTCTTT. Encoded protein: CAPMGAARWGTEAFF.

The V gene is TRBV4-2, the J gene TRBJ2-7; tentatively, D is TRBD1 (6 bases). V was cut by 1 base and J by 6 bases, with 19 bases left in between. The CDR3 spans 16 residues. Germline CDR1 and CDR2: LGHNA and YNFKEQ. The CDR3 DNA sequence: TGTGCCAGCAGCCAAGCCCCGACAGGTGTGACGGTCGAGCAGTACTTC. Its translation: CASSQAPTGVTVEQYF.

This chain joins TRBV9 and TRBJ2-2; TRBD2 aligns across 9 bases. Germline V gene lookup returns CDR1 SGDLS and CDR2 YYNGEE. The V segment lost 0 bases and the J segment 5 bases; nucleotides outside the gene matches: 5. The CDR3 extends over 16 amino acids. CDR3: CASSVELAGGTGELFF. The CDR3 coding sequence is TGTGCCAGCAGCGTAGAACTAGCGGGCGGGACCGGGGAGCTGTTTTTT.

This clone was seen once. V is TRBV6-5 and J is TRBJ1-1; tentatively, D is TRBD1 (6 bases). Looked up from germline, CDR1 is MNHEY and CDR2 is SVGAGI. Trimming pared 5 bases from V and 5 bases from J, leaving 12 bases between. The CDR3 has 13 residues. The chain's CDR3 is CASSITGKTEAFF. CDR3 in DNA: TGTGCCAGCAGTATCACAGGGAAAACTGAAGCTTTCTTT.

The chain employs TRBV2 and TRBJ1-2; the match to TRBD1 covers 12 bases. Trimming took 6 bases from V and 7 from J; bases not matched to a gene: 6. CDR1 and CDR2 (germline): SNHLY, FYNNEI. The CDR3 is 14 residues long. CDR3 sequence: CASSGTGGGVGYTF. As DNA, the CDR3 is TGTGCCAGCAGCGGGACAGGGGGCGGTGTTGGCTACACCTTC.

This chain connects TRBV6-1 to TRBJ1-1; D is unresolved. This CDR3 has 15 residues. Germline V CDR1 and CDR2: MNHNS, SASEGT. V was cut by 5 bases and J by 0 bases, with 13 bases left in between. CDR3 coding DNA: TGTGCCAGCAGTAGAAGTCCAGGAGTGAACACTGAAGCTTTCTTT. Amino acids: CASSRSPGVNTEAFF.

This clone was seen once. CDR3 residues: CASSLRRTTGTQYF. DNA for the CDR3: TGTGCCAGCAGCTTAAGAAGGACAACGGGGACCCAGTACTTC. The chain couples TRBV7-2 to TRBJ2-5; D might be TRBD1 (5 bases). Germline CDR1 and CDR2: SGHTA and FQGNSA. The CDR3 has 14 amino acids. Trimming pared 2 bases from V and 7 bases from J, leaving 14 bases between.

This rearrangement joins TRBV6-1 to TRBJ2-3, with D perhaps TRBD2 (5 bases). V was shortened by 2 bases and J by 7 bases, with 16 bases between the two germline ends. CDR1 is MNHNS and CDR2 is SASEGT in the germline V gene. This CDR3 is built from 15 residues. CDR3 DNA: TGTGCCAGCAGTGAACCTGGAGAGAGGGCTCATACGCAGTATTTT. This sequence encodes CASSEPGERAHTQYF.

This sequence joins TRBV6-1 and TRBJ2-6; D unclear. Between the trimmed V and J ends, which lost 0 bases and 0 bases, there was a span of 12 bases. This CDR3 region has 18 residues. Per germline, CDR1 MNHNS and CDR2 SASEGT. CDR3 DNA sequence: TGTGCCAGCAGTGAAGCGAGGAAGGGCTTCTCTGGGGCCAACGTCCTGACTTTC. Translation: CASSEARKGFSGANVLTF.

This chain joins TRBV2 and TRBJ1-2; D gene unclear. V was trimmed by 0 bases and J by 4 bases, leaving 6 bases between them. Looked up from germline, CDR1 is SNHLY and CDR2 is FYNNEI. The CDR3 runs 13 residues. This CDR3 is CASSEAGLYGYTF. Written as DNA, the CDR3 is TGTGCCAGCAGTGAAGCAGGCCTCTATGGCTACACCTTC.

The chain is built from TRBV19 and TRBJ1-5; possibly TRBD1 for D (5 bases). This CDR3 region has 15 residues. The germline CDR1 and CDR2 sequences are LNHDA and SQIVND (reference sequence). V was trimmed by 8 bases and J by 4 bases, leaving 18 bases between them. CDR3 in amino acids: CASQTSWGGNQPQHF. The CDR3 DNA is TGTGCCAGTCAGACCTCGTGGGGGGGTAATCAGCCCCAGCATTTT.

The chain has TRBV7-8 and TRBJ2-2; TRBD2 matches 9 bases. The CDR3 is made up of 15 amino acids. J gave up 7 bases and V 1 base, and 4 bases lay outside the gene matches. Germline assignment: CDR1 SGHVS and CDR2 FQNEAQ. This chain's CDR3 is CASSLGGRAFGELFF. The DNA for the CDR3 is TGTGCCAGCAGCTTAGGCGGGAGGGCCTTCGGGGAGCTGTTTTTT.

The CDR3 is CSVTGGGAKNIQYF. DNA of the CDR3: TGCAGCGTCACGGGTGGGGGAGCCAAAAACATTCAGTACTTC. The V and J genes are TRBV29-1 and TRBJ2-4; D is possibly TRBD1 or TRBD2 (5 bases each). Trimming left V 6 bases short and J 0 bases short, with 12 bases between. CDR1 and CDR2 from the germline V gene are SQVTM and ANQGSEA. The CDR3 has 14 amino acids.

The chain uses TRBV7-2 and TRBJ2-7; tentative D call: TRBD2 (6 bases). V shed 1 base and J shed 1 base, with 8 bases lying between them. This CDR3 region has 14 residues. Germline values: CDR1 SGHTA, CDR2 FQGNSA. The DNA for the CDR3 is TGTGCCAGCAGCTTAGGGAGGGGTTCCTACGAGCAGTACTTC. Translated: CASSLGRGSYEQYF.

The rearrangement links TRBV11-1 to TRBJ2-5, with D perhaps TRBD1 (6 bases). This CDR3 is built from 13 residues. The V gene's germline CDR1 is SGHAT and CDR2 FQDESV (reference sequence). V was shortened by 1 base and J by 5 bases, with 8 bases between the two germline ends. CDR3 loop: CASSLDRAETQYF. The CDR3, as DNA: TGTGCCAGCAGCTTAGACAGGGCTGAGACCCAGTACTTC.

This clone occurred once. V is TRBV11-3 and J is TRBJ2-3; D unresolved. V was cut by 2 bases and J by 1 base, with 4 bases left in between. Germline CDR1 reads SGHNT; CDR2 reads YENEEA. The CDR3 has 13 residues. The CDR3 is CASSLSGTDTQYF. CDR3 coding DNA: TGTGCCAGCAGCTTAAGTGGCACAGATACGCAGTATTTT.

The chain is built from TRBV4-1 and TRBJ2-7; 11 bases are shared with TRBD2. The germline CDR1 and CDR2 sequences are MGHRA and YSYEKL. CDR3 length: 17 residues. Losses at the gene ends were 1 base for V and 4 bases for J; bases not matched to a gene: 9. CDR3 nucleotide sequence: TGCGCCAGCAGCCAAGGCCCCGGGACTAGCGGAAATTACGAGCAGTACTTC. It is translated as CASSQGPGTSGNYEQYF.

The chain has TRBV9 and TRBJ2-1, with 7 bases identical to TRBD2. The V gene end was trimmed by 2 bases and the J gene end by 0 bases; junction bases not matched to a gene: 8. CDR1 SGDLS and CDR2 YYNGEE come from the germline V gene. The CDR3 runs to 17 residues. The CDR3 protein is CASSVLSGGSSYNEQFF. CDR3 in DNA: TGTGCCAGCAGCGTTCTTTCGGGCGGGAGCTCCTACAATGAGCAGTTCTTC.

The chain is built from TRBV4-2 and TRBJ1-2; D not resolved. CDR3 size: 13 residues. CDR1 and CDR2 from the germline V gene are LGHNA and YNFKEQ. V was pared by 3 bases and J by 7 bases, with 12 bases between. This chain's CDR3 is CASSHPGPSGYTF. Here the CDR3 DNA reads TGTGCCAGCAGCCATCCCGGCCCGTCTGGCTACACCTTC.